A single T cell receptor (beta chain) is shown here with its context. Authors' analysis steps: Estimation of nucleated cell counts relied on the amplification of reference gene primers. Assay used: immunoSEQ multiplex PCR; TCRdb lists only in-frame clones, some missing. The V and J calls and the clone size are those of that table, but D and trimming were determined from the DNA. The table lists 220,000 or so clones, roughly 80% of them singletons. Assignment of participants to cohorts was predicated upon participant-reported clinical history. The sample originates from a study of blood T cell repertoires in COVID-19. Looked up from germline, CDR1 is SQVTM and CDR2 is ANQGSEA. This CDR3 has 12 amino acids. Between the trimmed V and J ends, which lost 5 bases and 8 bases, there was a span of 15 bases.

The V and J genes are TRBV29-1 and TRBJ1-2; D remains unclear. The sample taken for sequencing was PBMCs or T cells enriched from blood (not recorded which). This sequence originates from a woman aged 40 to 55 with acute COVID-19. This CDR3 reads CSVQHDLGGYTF. The CDR3 nucleotides are TGCAGCGTTCAACACGATCTAGGAGGCTACACCTTC.